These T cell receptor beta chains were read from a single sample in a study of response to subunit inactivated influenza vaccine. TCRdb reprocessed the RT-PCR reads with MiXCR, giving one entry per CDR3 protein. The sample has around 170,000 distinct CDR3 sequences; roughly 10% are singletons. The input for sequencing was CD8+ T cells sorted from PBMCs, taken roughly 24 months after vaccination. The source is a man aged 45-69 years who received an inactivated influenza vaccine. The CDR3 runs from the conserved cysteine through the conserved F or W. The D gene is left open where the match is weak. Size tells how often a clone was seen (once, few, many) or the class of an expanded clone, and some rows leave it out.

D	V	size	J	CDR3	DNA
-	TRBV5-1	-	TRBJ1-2	CASSLAPWTNYGYTF	TGCGCCAGCAGCTTGGCCCCCTGGACAAACTATGGCTACACCTTC
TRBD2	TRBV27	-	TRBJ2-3	CASSRWTSEDTQYF	TGTGCCAGCAGTCGGTGGACTAGCGAAGATACGCAGTATTTT
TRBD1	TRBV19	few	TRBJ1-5	CATGTAKLNQPQHF	TGTGCCACTGGGACAGCCAAACTAAATCAGCCCCAGCATTTT
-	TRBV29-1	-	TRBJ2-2	CSVYGTATGELFF	TGCAGCGTTTATGGGACTGCCACCGGGGAGCTGTTTTTT
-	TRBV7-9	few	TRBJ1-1	CASSPQGRSNTEAFF	TGTGCCAGCAGCCCCCAAGGACGGTCGAACACTGAAGCTTTCTTT
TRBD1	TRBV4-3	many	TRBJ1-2	CASSQLTGADGYTF	TGCGCCAGCAGCCAACTGACAGGGGCCGATGGCTACACCTTC
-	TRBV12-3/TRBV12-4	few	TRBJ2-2	CASVDRLNTGELFF	TGTGCCAGCGTCGACAGGCTGAACACCGGGGAGCTGTTTTTT
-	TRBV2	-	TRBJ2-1	CASSEWAPGGDEQFF	TGTGCCAGCAGTGAATGGGCCCCAGGGGGGGATGAGCAGTTCTTC
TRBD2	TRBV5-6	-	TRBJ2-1	CASSNPSGASYNEQFF	TGTGCCAGCAGCAATCCTAGCGGGGCCTCCTACAATGAGCAGTTCTTC
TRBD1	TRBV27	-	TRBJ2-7	CASSMTGGREQYF	TGTGCCAGCAGTATGACAGGGGGCCGGGAGCAGTACTTC
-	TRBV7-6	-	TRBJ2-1	CASSLYGSQVSYNEQFF	TGTGCCAGCAGCTTATATGGCAGTCAAGTCTCCTACAATGAGCAGTTCTTC
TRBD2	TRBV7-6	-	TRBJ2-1	CASSLEAGGSLWIEQFF	TGTGCCAGCAGCTTAGAAGCGGGAGGGTCGTTATGGATTGAGCAGTTCTTC
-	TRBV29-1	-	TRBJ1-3	CSVEDQGSGNTIYF	TGCAGCGTTGAAGATCAGGGTTCTGGAAACACCATATATTTT
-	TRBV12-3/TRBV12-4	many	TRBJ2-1	CASSHDSNEQFF	TGTGCCAGCAGCCATGATAGCAATGAGCAGTTCTTC
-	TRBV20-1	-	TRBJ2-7	CSAERDTSYEQYF	TGCAGTGCTGAACGGGACACCTCCTACGAGCAGTACTTC
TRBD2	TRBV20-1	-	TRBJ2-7	CSARGGLAGTVYEQYF	TGCAGTGCTAGAGGAGGACTAGCGGGAACCGTCTACGAGCAGTACTTC
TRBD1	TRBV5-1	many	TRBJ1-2	CASSLSQGDGYTF	TGCGCCAGCAGCTTGTCACAGGGGGACGGCTACACCTTC
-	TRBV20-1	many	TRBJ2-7	CSALGLTAYEQYF	TGCAGTGCTCTTGGACTAACAGCCTACGAGCAGTACTTC
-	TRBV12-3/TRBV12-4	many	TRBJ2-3	CASTPGGTDTQYF	TGTGCCAGCACCCCGGGGGGCACAGATACGCAGTATTTT
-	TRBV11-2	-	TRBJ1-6	CASSFPGLYSPLHF	TGTGCCAGCAGCTTCCCTGGTCTGTATTCACCCCTCCACTTT
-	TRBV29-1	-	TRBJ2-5	CSVPSEKYQETQYF	TGCAGCGTCCCTAGCGAAAAGTACCAAGAGACCCAGTACTTC
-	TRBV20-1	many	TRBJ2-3	CSARGSSSLYTQYF	TGCAGTGCTAGAGGCTCCTCGTCTTTGTATACGCAGTATTTT
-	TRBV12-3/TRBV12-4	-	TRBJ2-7	CASGRYYEQYF	TGTGCCAGTGGACGGTACTACGAGCAGTACTTC
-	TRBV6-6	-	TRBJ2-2	CASSSRNGELFF	TGTGCCAGCAGTAGCCGCAACGGGGAGCTGTTTTTT
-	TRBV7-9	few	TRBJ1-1	CASSPKAGSGANTEAFF	TGTGCCAGCAGCCCGAAGGCGGGGTCGGGGGCGAACACTGAAGCTTTCTTT
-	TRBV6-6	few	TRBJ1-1	CASSTLGTEAFF	TGTGCCAGCAGCACTTTGGGGACTGAAGCTTTCTTT
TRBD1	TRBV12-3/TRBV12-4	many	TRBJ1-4	CASSVRDRDTEKLFF	TGTGCCAGCAGTGTCCGGGACAGGGATACTGAAAAACTGTTTTTT
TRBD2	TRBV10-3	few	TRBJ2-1	CAISPGTSGRNEQFF	TGTGCCATCAGCCCCGGGACTAGCGGGCGCAATGAGCAGTTCTTC
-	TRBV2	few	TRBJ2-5	CASSEGGTLWETQYF	TGTGCCAGCAGCGAAGGGGGGACTTTATGGGAGACCCAGTACTTC
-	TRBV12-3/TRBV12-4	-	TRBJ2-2	CASSFGYTGELFF	TGTGCCAGCAGTTTTGGGTACACCGGGGAGCTGTTTTTT
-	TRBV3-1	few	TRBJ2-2	CASSQDQGYTGELFF	TGTGCCAGCAGCCAAGATCAGGGATACACCGGGGAGCTGTTTTTT
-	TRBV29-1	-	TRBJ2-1	CSVERRSYNEQFF	TGCAGCGTTGAGCGTCGCTCCTACAATGAGCAGTTCTTC
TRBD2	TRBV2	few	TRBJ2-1	CASSGVNSGGHYNEQFF	TGTGCCAGCAGTGGGGTGAATAGCGGGGGACATTACAATGAGCAGTTCTTC
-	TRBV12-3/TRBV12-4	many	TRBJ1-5	CASSLWGAESNQPQHF	TGTGCCAGCAGTTTATGGGGGGCTGAAAGCAATCAGCCCCAGCATTTT
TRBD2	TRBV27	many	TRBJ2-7	CASSTRLAGDSEQYF	TGTGCCAGCAGCACCCGACTAGCGGGAGACTCCGAGCAGTACTTC